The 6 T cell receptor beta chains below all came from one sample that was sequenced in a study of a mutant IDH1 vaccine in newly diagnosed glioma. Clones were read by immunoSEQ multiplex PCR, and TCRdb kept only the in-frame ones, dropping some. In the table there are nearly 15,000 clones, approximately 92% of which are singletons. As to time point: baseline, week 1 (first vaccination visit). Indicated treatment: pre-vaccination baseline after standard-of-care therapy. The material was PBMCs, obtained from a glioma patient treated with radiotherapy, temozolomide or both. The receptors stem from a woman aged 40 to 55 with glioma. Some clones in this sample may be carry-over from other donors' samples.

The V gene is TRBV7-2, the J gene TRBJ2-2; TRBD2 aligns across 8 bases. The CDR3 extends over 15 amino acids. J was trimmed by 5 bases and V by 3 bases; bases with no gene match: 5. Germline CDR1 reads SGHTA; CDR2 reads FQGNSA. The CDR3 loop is CASSLGGGGTGELFF. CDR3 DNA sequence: TGTGCCAGCAGCTTGGGTGGCGGGGGGACCGGGGAGCTGTTTTTT.

Here the CDR3 DNA reads TGCGCCAGCAAAACCAGGACAGTGAACACTGAAGCTTTCTTT. Protein: CASKTRTVNTEAFF. The genes are TRBV5-1 and TRBJ1-1; TRBD1 is a possible D gene (6 bases). CDR3 size: 14 residues. The germline gives CDR1 SGHRS, CDR2 YFSETQ. V lost 6 bases to trimming and J lost 0 bases, with 12 bases between them.

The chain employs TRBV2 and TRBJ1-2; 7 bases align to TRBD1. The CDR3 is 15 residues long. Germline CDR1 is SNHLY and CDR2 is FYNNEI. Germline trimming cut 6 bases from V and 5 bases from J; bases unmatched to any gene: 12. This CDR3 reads CASSSGTDVGYGYTF. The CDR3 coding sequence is TGTGCCAGCAGCTCCGGGACAGATGTAGGTTATGGCTACACCTTC.

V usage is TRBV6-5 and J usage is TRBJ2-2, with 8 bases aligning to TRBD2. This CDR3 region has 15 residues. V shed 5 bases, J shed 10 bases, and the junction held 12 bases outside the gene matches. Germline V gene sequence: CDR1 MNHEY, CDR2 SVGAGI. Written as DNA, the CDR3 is TGTGCCAGCAGTAACCGGGGACTAGACATCGAGGAGCTGTTTTTT. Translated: CASSNRGLDIEELFF.

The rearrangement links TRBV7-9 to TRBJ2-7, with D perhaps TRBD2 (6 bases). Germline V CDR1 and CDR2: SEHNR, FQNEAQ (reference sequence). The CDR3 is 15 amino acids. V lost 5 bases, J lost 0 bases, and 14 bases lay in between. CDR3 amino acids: CASSPTDGSSYEQYF. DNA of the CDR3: TGTGCCAGCAGCCCCACAGACGGGAGCTCCTACGAGCAGTACTTC.

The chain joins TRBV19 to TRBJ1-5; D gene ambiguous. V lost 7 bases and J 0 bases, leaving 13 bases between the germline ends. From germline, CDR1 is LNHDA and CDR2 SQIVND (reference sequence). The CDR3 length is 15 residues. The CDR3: CASKWSADSNQPQHF. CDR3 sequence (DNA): TGTGCCAGTAAGTGGAGTGCCGATAGCAATCAGCCCCAGCATTTT.